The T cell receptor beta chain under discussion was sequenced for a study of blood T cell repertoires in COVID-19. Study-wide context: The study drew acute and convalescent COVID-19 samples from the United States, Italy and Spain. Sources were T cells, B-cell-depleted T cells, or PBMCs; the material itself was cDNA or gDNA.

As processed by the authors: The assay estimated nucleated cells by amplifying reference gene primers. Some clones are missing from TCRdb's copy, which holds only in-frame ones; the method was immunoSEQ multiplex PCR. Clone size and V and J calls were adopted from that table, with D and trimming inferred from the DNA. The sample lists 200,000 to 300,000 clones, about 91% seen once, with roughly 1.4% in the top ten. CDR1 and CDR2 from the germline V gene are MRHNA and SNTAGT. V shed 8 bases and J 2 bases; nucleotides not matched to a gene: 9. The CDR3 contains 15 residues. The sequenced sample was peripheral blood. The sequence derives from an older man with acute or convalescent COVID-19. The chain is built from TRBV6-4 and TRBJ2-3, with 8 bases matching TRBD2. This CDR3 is CASPPGAGATDTQYF. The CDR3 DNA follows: TGTGCCAGCCCCCCTGGAGCGGGGGCCACAGATACGCAGTATTTT.